Listed here are 28 T cell receptor beta chains from one sample, sequenced in a study of spatial heterogeneity in lung cancer (dated by TCRdb to 2018 to 2020). Interpreted using the paper, the time point label stands for: sample taken at primary tumor resection. TCR sequencing used whole RNA extracted from tumor and nontumor lung tissue, or from cryopreserved PBMC samples, without cell sorting. Libraries were built with 5' RACE. The run used a NextSeq 500. TCRdb redid the processing of the public reads, applying fastp at Q25 and MiXCR, and retained in-frame beta chains. For every CDR3 protein sequence, its rows merge into one entry that carries the most common genes and DNA. The sample has about 80,000 distinct CDR3 sequences on record, roughly a fifth of them singletons. The ten largest clonotypes hold roughly 6.2% of the sample. Sample: PBMCs, taken at surgery. Receptors originate from a male donor with early-stage non-small cell lung cancer.

This clonotype showed up just a few times. The J gene is TRBJ2-7, the V gene TRBV9; D gene ambiguous. The CDR3 has 16 amino acids. The germline V gene encodes CDR1 SGDLS and CDR2 YYNGEE. The V and J ends lost 0 bases and 2 bases respectively, with 15 bases between them. The CDR3 loop reads CASSVERSPMAYEQYF. DNA for the CDR3: TGTGCCAGCAGCGTAGAAAGGTCACCGATGGCCTACGAGCAGTACTTC.

The gene calls are TRBV12-3 or TRBV12-4 and TRBJ2-2; tentative D call: TRBD1 (7 bases). The germline V and J ends were trimmed by 6 bases and 2 bases, with 16 bases remaining between them. This CDR3 spans 16 amino acids. Written as DNA, the CDR3 is TGTGCCAGCAGCCCCCCCAGGGGGGTAAACACCGGGGAGCTGTTTTTT. Residues: CASSPPRGVNTGELFF.

This clonotype was picked up many times. The chain couples TRBV15 to TRBJ2-7, with D possibly matching TRBD1 (5 bases). The CDR3 runs to 13 residues. V lost 1 base and J lost 3, with 7 bases in between. Germline V lookup: CDR1 LNHNV, CDR2 YYDKDF (reference sequence). The CDR3 is CATSRGRGYEQYF. DNA for the CDR3: TGTGCCACCAGCAGAGGAAGGGGCTACGAGCAGTACTTC.

The chain recombines TRBV11-1 with TRBJ2-7; 11 positions agree with TRBD1. V was clipped by 4 bases and J by 3 bases; unmatched bases: 8. From germline, CDR1 is SGHAT and CDR2 FQDESV (reference sequence). The CDR3 extends over 16 amino acids. CDR3 coding DNA: TGTGCCAGCAGCTCCGAAGCCGGGACAGGGGGCTACGAGCAGTACTTC. Protein: CASSSEAGTGGYEQYF.

This clonotype was observed many times. The chain links TRBV20-1 to TRBJ2-3; 7 bases align to TRBD2. V shed 6 bases and J 0 bases; nucleotides not matched to a gene: 3. There are 13 residues in the CDR3. Germline V gives CDR1 DFQATT, CDR2 SNEGSKA (reference sequence). This CDR3 reads CSAREASTDTQYF. Here the CDR3 DNA reads TGCAGTGCCCGGGAGGCTAGCACAGATACGCAGTATTTT.

This clonotype occurred many times. This chain links TRBV2 with TRBJ1-5; 9 bases map to TRBD1. The germline V gene has CDR1 SNHLY and CDR2 FYNNEI. With 4 bases clipped from V and 1 base from J, the junction kept 5 bases outside the gene matches. This CDR3 is 16 amino acids long. CDR3 coding DNA: TGTGCCAGCAGTGTACAGGGGGCAGGGAGCAATCAGCCCCAGCATTTT. Protein product: CASSVQGAGSNQPQHF.

Remarks on this clonotype: This likely comes from a read error, as the CDR3 has no conserved phenylalanine or tryptophan at its end. The V and J genes are TRBV29-1 and TRBJ2-5; D is perhaps TRBD2 (6 bases). This CDR3 has 13 amino acids. V lost 2 bases and J lost 0, with 7 bases in between. CDR1 is SQVTM and CDR2 is ANQGSEA in the germline V gene. CDR3 DNA sequence: TGCAGCGTTGAATGGGGGGACCAAGAGACCCAGTACCTC. Translation gives CSVEWGDQETQYL.

This clonotype was seen more than once but under ten times. The CDR3 is CASSLWGTGDHEQYF. Here the CDR3 DNA reads TGTGCCAGCAGTTTATGGGGGACAGGGGACCACGAGCAGTACTTC. This sequence joins TRBV28 and TRBJ2-7; 10 nucleotides align to TRBD1. Germline assignment: CDR1 MDHEN and CDR2 SYDVKM. The CDR3 totals 15 residues. V shed 0 bases, J shed 5 bases, and the junction held 4 bases outside the gene matches.

This clonotype was counted ten times or more. V is TRBV28 and J is TRBJ1-5; D remains ambiguous. CDR3 size: 15 residues. Germline loops: CDR1 MDHEN, CDR2 SYDVKM. Deletions cut 2 bases from V and 2 bases from J, with 10 bases between. CDR3 nucleotide sequence: TGTGCCAGCAGTTTAAGTCTGGCCGGCAATCAGCCCCAGCATTTT. It is translated as CASSLSLAGNQPQHF.

This clonotype was picked up a small number of times. The rearrangement uses TRBV2 and TRBJ2-2; 11 bases match TRBD1. V dropped 5 bases and J dropped 6; count of bases not matched to a gene: 5. CDR1 and CDR2 (germline): SNHLY, FYNNEI. CDR3 length equals 15 residues. The CDR3 nucleotides read TGTGCCAGCAGTCGGACAGGGGGCTACTCCGGGGAGCTGTTTTTT. Translated: CASSRTGGYSGELFF.

V usage is TRBV3-1 and J usage is TRBJ2-3, with D possibly TRBD2 on 6 matching bases. The V end lost 1 base, the J end lost 2 bases, and 16 bases lay between the germline ends. The CDR3 extends over 17 amino acids. The germline CDR1 and CDR2 sequences are LGHDT and YNNKEL (reference sequence). CDR3 loop: CASSQVGGRVITDTQYF. For the CDR3, the DNA is TGTGCCAGCAGCCAAGTAGGAGGGAGAGTAATCACAGATACGCAGTATTTT.

This clonotype was observed at least ten times. This chain uses TRBV12-3 or TRBV12-4 with TRBJ1-1, with no clear D. The CDR3 is 15 residues long. The ends were cut back, 1 base at V and 6 bases at J, with 15 bases in the middle. CDR3 nucleotides: TGTGCCAGCAGTTTAGGGGGAGGGCCCAACCCTGAAGCTTTCTTT. Protein sequence: CASSLGGGPNPEAFF.

Ten or more counts support this clonotype. The J gene is TRBJ1-1, the V gene TRBV29-1; D is undetermined. V lost 5 bases, J lost 0 bases, and 10 bases lay in between. This CDR3 region has 13 residues. The germline gives CDR1 SQVTM, CDR2 ANQGSEA. The CDR3 is CSVSGKLNTEAFF. In nucleotides, the CDR3 is TGCAGCGTTTCGGGGAAGCTGAACACTGAAGCTTTCTTT.

This clonotype was counted a few times. The gene calls are TRBV24-1 and TRBJ2-3, with 9 positions matching TRBD1. The CDR3 contains 16 residues. Germline CDR1 and CDR2: KGHDR and SFDVKD. V trimming: 2 bases; J trimming: 6 bases; junction bases outside the gene matches: 8. CDR3 region: CATSDSRGTGLDTQYF. The CDR3 region has the DNA TGTGCCACCAGTGATTCCCGAGGGACAGGGTTGGATACGCAGTATTTT.

This clonotype has just a few counts. The chain recombines TRBV28 with TRBJ1-6; 9 bases fit TRBD1. V gave up 7 bases and J gave up 10 bases; unmatched junction bases: 8. CDR3 length: 14 residues. Germline V lookup: CDR1 MDHEN, CDR2 SYDVKM. The CDR3, as DNA: TGTGCCAGCACCAACGGACAGGGGTGGTCACCCCTCCACTTT. This translates into CASTNGQGWSPLHF.

V usage is TRBV6-6 and J usage is TRBJ2-5; TRBD1 is a possible D gene (8 bases). CDR1 MNHNY and CDR2 SVGAGI come from the germline V gene (reference sequence). The length of the CDR3 is 15 residues. The V gene lost 6 bases and the J gene lost 5 bases, with 19 bases spanning the gap. CDR3 bases: TGTGCCAGCAGCAAAGGACAGGGAGGGTCGGAGACCCAGTACTTC. Encoded protein: CASSKGQGGSETQYF.

The chain combines TRBV18 with TRBJ2-7; 8 nucleotides line up with TRBD2. V trimming: 3 bases; J trimming: 6 bases; junction bases outside the gene matches: 7. CDR3 length: 14 residues. Germline lookup yields CDR1 KGHSH and CDR2 LQKENI. The CDR3 coding sequence is TGTGCCAGCTCACCGACTAGCGACAAAGGCGAGCAGTACTTC. Amino acid sequence: CASSPTSDKGEQYF.

This clonotype has more than one count but fewer than ten. This rearrangement joins TRBV4-3 to TRBJ1-3; the D gene is possibly TRBD1 (5 bases). V was trimmed by 0 bases and J by 7 bases, leaving 13 bases between them. Per germline, CDR1 LGHNA and CDR2 YSLEER. The CDR3 runs to 15 residues. This CDR3 reads CASSQEAGEVNTIYF. The CDR3 DNA reads as TGCGCCAGCAGCCAAGAGGCGGGGGAGGTCAACACCATATATTTT.

The chain couples TRBV7-3 to TRBJ2-3; weak D call: TRBD2 (6 bases). The germline CDR1 and CDR2 sequences are SGHTA and FQGTGA. V lost 5 bases, J lost 3 bases, and 9 bases lay in between. This CDR3 has 13 amino acids. The CDR3: CASSRGATDTQYF. Written as DNA, the CDR3 is TGTGCCAGCAGCCGCGGGGCAACAGATACGCAGTATTTT.

This chain joins TRBV30 and TRBJ1-1; 8 nucleotides align to TRBD1. CDR3 length: 13 residues. V shed 3 bases and J 1 base; nucleotides not matched to a gene: 1. Germline CDR1 reads GTSNPN; CDR2 reads SVGIG (reference sequence). The CDR3 reads CAWRDRENTEAFF. The DNA for the CDR3 is TGTGCCTGGAGGGACAGGGAGAACACTGAAGCTTTCTTT.

The chain links TRBV20-1 to TRBJ2-2, with 7 positions matching TRBD1. The CDR3 covers 16 residues. V lost 0 bases to trimming and J lost 1 base; unmatched junction nucleotides: 5. Germline-derived CDR1 and CDR2 are DFQATT and SNEGSKA (reference sequence). Here the CDR3 DNA reads TGCAGTGCTAGAGATCTACGACAGGGGAACACCGGGGAGCTGTTTTTT. Its protein product is CSARDLRQGNTGELFF.

This clonotype was counted a single time. Mismatch with germline at one junction end may stem from a read error. This chain links TRBV12-3 or TRBV12-4 with TRBJ2-2; TRBD2 matches 13 bases. The CDR3 spans 17 residues. The CDR3 reads CASSLTSGRGGTGELSF. In DNA form, the CDR3 reads TGTGCCAGCAGTTTAACTAGCGGGAGGGGTGGCACCGGGGAGCTGTCTTTT.

The CDR3 here is CAISDIRGASYNEQFF. The CDR3 DNA follows: TGTGCCATCAGTGACATACGCGGGGCCTCCTACAATGAGCAGTTCTTC. The chain employs TRBV10-3 and TRBJ2-1, with D perhaps TRBD2 (6 bases). The CDR3 consists of 16 residues. Looked up from germline, CDR1 is ENHRY and CDR2 is SYGVKD. V was trimmed by 3 bases and J by 0 bases, leaving 12 bases between them.

This clonotype was found a few times. The chain employs TRBV7-3 and TRBJ2-3, with 7 bases that match TRBD1. V dropped 5 bases and J dropped 11; count of bases not matched to a gene: 7. The CDR3 contains 12 residues. Germline assignment: CDR1 SGHTA and CDR2 FQGTGA. CDR3 amino acids: CASSHGDSLQYF. The CDR3 DNA reads as TGTGCCAGCAGCCACGGGGACAGTTTGCAGTATTTT.

V gene TRBV7-9 combines with J gene TRBJ2-3; maybe TRBD1 (5 bases). V lost 5 bases, J lost 0 bases, and 9 bases lay in between. There are 14 residues in the CDR3. Germline V lookup: CDR1 SEHNR, CDR2 FQNEAQ (reference sequence). The CDR3 coding sequence is TGTGCCAGCAGCCAGGGCCTTAGCACAGATACGCAGTATTTT. Translating gives CASSQGLSTDTQYF.

In its sample, this clonotype was seen many times. J is TRBJ2-3 and V is TRBV6-1; D is unresolved. Trimming stripped 6 bases from V and 0 bases from J, with 4 bases between. The germline V gene encodes CDR1 MNHNS and CDR2 SASEGT. The CDR3 runs to 12 residues. Written as DNA, the CDR3 is TGTGCCAGCAGGCCTAGCACAGATACGCAGTATTTT. Translated: CASRPSTDTQYF.

The chain joins TRBV10-2 to TRBJ1-1; 7 bases fit TRBD1. The CDR3 has 16 residues. Germline V lookup: CDR1 WSHSY, CDR2 SAAADI. J lost 2 bases, V lost 1 base, and 7 bases had no gene match. The CDR3 DNA reads TGCGCCAGCAGTGAGTTGGGACAGCTTCACAACACTGAAGCTTTCTTT. This codes for CASSELGQLHNTEAFF.

This clonotype was seen a few times. This sequence joins TRBV5-1 and TRBJ2-7, with TRBD1 matching 7 bases. The CDR3 loop spans 13 amino acids. The V gene's germline CDR1 is SGHRS and CDR2 YFSETQ. Trimming cost V 4 bases and J 2 bases; bases outside gene matches: 3. The CDR3 is CASSPGQPYEQYF. The CDR3 DNA reads TGCGCCAGCAGCCCGGGACAGCCCTACGAGCAGTACTTC.